The 13 T cell receptor beta chains reported below all come from one sample, sequenced in a study of blood T cell repertoires in COVID-19 (dated by TCRdb to the early 2020s). Libraries came from the immunoSEQ multiplex PCR assay. Entries here come from immuneACCESS through TCRdb and include only in-frame sequences with V and J called. Some clones fail to appear in such tables; in the studies checked, an unresolved V gene covers under half of the shortfall, and the cause of the remainder is unknown. In all, the sample holds around 200,000 clones, and approximately 86% of those were seen once. Of the sample, approximately 4% falls within the top ten clones. Sequencing input: PBMCs or T cells enriched from blood (not recorded which). The receptors originated from a woman aged 30 to 39 who had been exposed to COVID-19.

Only one count was recorded for this clone. The chain recombines TRBV11-3 with TRBJ1-1, with TRBD1 identical over 9 bases. V lost 8 bases to trimming and J lost 3 bases; unmatched junction nucleotides: 7. The CDR3 sequence is 14 residues long. Germline V CDR1 and CDR2: SGHNT, YENEEA. CDR3 amino acids: CASGQQGADTEAFF. CDR3 DNA sequence: TGTGCCAGCGGTCAACAGGGGGCTGACACTGAAGCTTTCTTT.

A remark on this clone: Other nucleotide sequences in the sample specify the same CDR3. J is TRBJ1-6 and V is TRBV15; 7 bases fit TRBD1. Germline-derived CDR1 and CDR2 are LNHNV and YYDKDF (reference sequence). J lost 6 bases, V lost 1 base, and 0 bases had no gene match. The CDR3 contains 14 residues. The CDR3 protein is CATSRGQGNSPLHF. CDR3 sequence (DNA): TGTGCCACCAGCAGAGGACAGGGTAATTCACCCCTCCACTTT.

This clone showed up just a few times. The chain uses TRBV19 and TRBJ1-6; the D is unclear. The V end was cut by 0 bases, the J end by 7 bases, with 16 bases between. From germline, CDR1 is LNHDA and CDR2 SQIVND (reference sequence). The CDR3 sequence is 17 residues long. The DNA for the CDR3 is TGTGCCAGTAGTATAGATCTCGAGACACCCTGGAATTCACCCCTCCACTTT. As protein: CASSIDLETPWNSPLHF.

The rearrangement links TRBV29-1 to TRBJ2-7, with 8 bases fitting TRBD1. In germline, CDR1 is SQVTM, CDR2 ANQGSEA. CDR3 length: 14 residues. V trimming: 4 bases; J trimming: 3 bases; junction bases outside the gene matches: 8. The CDR3 DNA reads as TGCAGCGTTGTTTGGACAGGGTACCTCTACGAGCAGTACTTC. Protein sequence: CSVVWTGYLYEQYF.

V is TRBV6-2 or TRBV6-3 and J is TRBJ2-1; tentative D call: TRBD2 (5 bases). This CDR3 is built from 14 residues. V was pared by 2 bases and J by 7 bases, with 12 bases between. CDR1 MNHEY and CDR2 SVGEGT come from the germline V gene. CDR3 in amino acids: CASSYGARRNEQFF. The CDR3 bases are TGTGCCAGCAGTTACGGCGCTAGGAGGAATGAGCAGTTCTTC.

The CDR3 nucleotides are TGTGCCAGCAGCCGCCAGGGGGCTGGCACCGGGGAGCTGTTTTTT. It yields the protein CASSRQGAGTGELFF. The rearrangement joins TRBV14 to TRBJ2-2, with 8 nucleotides matching TRBD1. The CDR3 extends over 15 amino acids. Germline CDR1 SGHDN, CDR2 FVKESK. V was clipped by 4 bases and J by 4 bases; unmatched bases: 5.

This rearrangement joins TRBV5-1 to TRBJ1-4, with D unresolved. Between the trimmed V and J ends, which lost 1 base and 1 base, there was a span of 8 bases. This CDR3 contains 15 residues. Germline V gene lookup returns CDR1 SGHRS and CDR2 YFSETQ. CDR3 residues: CASSLPTGTNEKLFF. The CDR3 nucleotides read TGCGCCAGCAGCTTGCCGACGGGAACTAATGAAAAACTGTTTTTT.

The rearrangement uses TRBV5-8 and TRBJ2-1, with D tentatively TRBD1 (6 bases). The CDR3 has 14 amino acids. Trimming took off 4 bases at V and 4 bases at J, with 12 bases between the two ends. Per germline, CDR1 SGHTS and CDR2 YDEGEE. CDR3 region: CASSPTDSYNEQFF. The CDR3 nucleotides read TGTGCCAGCAGCCCCACGGACAGTTACAATGAGCAGTTCTTC.

The V gene is TRBV4-2, the J gene TRBJ2-1, with 10 positions matching TRBD2. The germline gives CDR1 LGHNA, CDR2 YNFKEQ. The CDR3 contains 16 residues. V shed 0 bases and J 6 bases; nucleotides not matched to a gene: 5. The CDR3 DNA reads TGTGCCAGCAGCCAAGAATTGGCTAGCGGGGGCAATGAGCAGTTCTTC. This gives the protein CASSQELASGGNEQFF.

This clone was counted many times. CDR3 in amino acids: CASSWAPNEAFF. The CDR3 DNA follows: TGTGCCAGCAGCTGGGCCCCTAATGAAGCTTTCTTT. The chain has TRBV7-9 and TRBJ1-1; D is ambiguous. The germline V gene has CDR1 SEHNR and CDR2 FQNEAQ (reference sequence). The CDR3 has 12 amino acids. V was shortened by 4 bases and J by 7 bases, with 10 bases between the two germline ends.

The V call is TRBV7-3, the J call TRBJ1-6; no clear D gene. The CDR3 loop spans 13 amino acids. The V and J ends lost 3 bases and 7 bases respectively, with 7 bases between them. Germline V CDR1 and CDR2: SGHTA, FQGTGA. This CDR3 reads CASSLSLNSPLHF. CDR3 coding DNA: TGTGCCAGCAGCTTGTCCCTGAATTCACCCCTCCACTTT.

The chain combines TRBV6-1 with TRBJ1-4, with D tentatively TRBD1 (6 bases). The CDR3 extends over 16 amino acids. Germline V gene sequence: CDR1 MNHNS, CDR2 SASEGT. Trimming removed 2 bases at V and 0 bases at J, with 10 bases between. This chain's CDR3 is CASSEIRGPTNEKLFF. CDR3 DNA sequence: TGTGCCAGCAGTGAAATCAGGGGCCCAACTAATGAAAAACTGTTTTTT.

This clone came up many times. The rearrangement joins TRBV19 to TRBJ1-5; the match to TRBD1 covers 10 bases. CDR3 length: 14 residues. Germline-derived CDR1 and CDR2 are LNHDA and SQIVND (reference sequence). With 9 bases clipped from V and 2 bases from J, the junction kept 4 bases outside the gene matches. The CDR3 protein is CASAGTGGNQPQHF. In DNA form, the CDR3 reads TGTGCCAGCGCCGGGACAGGGGGCAATCAGCCCCAGCATTTT.